Listed here are 15 T cell receptor beta chains from one sample, sequenced in a study of shared clonotypes between healthy human individuals. Method: immunoSEQ multiplex PCR; TCRdb's copy keeps in-frame clones and lacks some. This sample has about 2.3 million clones; around 92% occur once, and the top ten carry about 0.36%. Input material: naive CD4+ T cells from PBMCs. As for subset: CD45RA+ positively selected. These receptors all come from a young man in good health. Some clones in this sample may be carry-over from other donors' samples.

The gene calls are TRBV14 and TRBJ1-1; a possible D gene is TRBD1 (6 bases). Germline CDR1 SGHDN, CDR2 FVKESK. The V and J ends lost 3 bases and 4 bases respectively, with 15 bases between them. This CDR3 is 15 amino acids long. CDR3 bases: TGTGCCAGCAGCCACGTAAGGACAGTACGCACTGAAGCTTTCTTT. This gives the protein CASSHVRTVRTEAFF.

The V call is TRBV29-1, the J call TRBJ1-2; possible D gene TRBD1, 5 bases. Between the trimmed V and J ends, which lost 4 bases and 8 bases, there was a span of 8 bases. The CDR3 has 10 residues. Germline-derived CDR1 and CDR2 are SQVTM and ANQGSEA. DNA of the CDR3: TGCAGCGTTGTTCAGGGAGGCTACACCTTC. It yields the protein CSVVQGGYTF.

This chain connects TRBV29-1 to TRBJ1-2, with D possibly TRBD1 on 6 matching bases. V gave up 6 bases and J gave up 3 bases, with 14 bases separating them. The CDR3 sequence is 13 residues long. Germline loops: CDR1 SQVTM, CDR2 ANQGSEA. The CDR3 spells CSVNRGGDYGYTF. The CDR3 DNA is TGCAGCGTCAACCGGGGGGGCGACTATGGCTACACCTTC.

This clone was detected only once. The chain uses TRBV10-3 and TRBJ1-2, with 7 positions matching TRBD1. The length of the CDR3 is 13 residues. Germline lookup yields CDR1 ENHRY and CDR2 SYGVKD. V lost 6 bases, J lost 3 bases, and 4 bases stayed unmatched. DNA for the CDR3: TGTGCCATCAGAAGCCAGGGGGACTATGGCTACACCTTC. This codes for CAIRSQGDYGYTF.

The rearrangement links TRBV10-2 to TRBJ2-3; the match to TRBD2 covers 9 bases. The germline CDR1 and CDR2 sequences are WSHSY and SAAADI. The CDR3 sequence is 16 residues long. Germline trimming cut 0 bases from V and 7 bases from J; bases unmatched to any gene: 8. Here the CDR3 reads CASSESIRGRAHTQYF. CDR3 bases: TGCGCCAGCAGTGAGTCAATCCGCGGGAGGGCGCATACGCAGTATTTT.

The chain joins TRBV15 to TRBJ1-2; no reliable D call. CDR1 is LNHNV, CDR2 YYDKDF, per germline (reference sequence). CDR3 size: 15 residues. V was trimmed by 1 base and J by 5 bases, leaving 14 bases between them. This CDR3 is CATSRGADPGYGYTF. DNA of the CDR3: TGTGCCACCAGCAGAGGGGCCGACCCCGGATATGGCTACACCTTC.

This chain links TRBV5-1 with TRBJ1-2; 12 bases fit TRBD1. V was clipped by 2 bases and J by 5 bases; unmatched bases: 7. This CDR3 contains 16 residues. The V gene's germline CDR1 is SGHRS and CDR2 YFSETQ. The CDR3: CASSFDRDRGLYGYTF. CDR3 DNA: TGCGCCAGCAGCTTCGACCGGGACAGGGGGCTTTATGGCTACACCTTC.

This chain links TRBV10-3 with TRBJ2-7, with 9 nucleotides matching TRBD1. The CDR3 covers 14 residues. V was pared by 6 bases and J by 2 bases, with 5 bases of the junction left unmatched. The germline V gene encodes CDR1 ENHRY and CDR2 SYGVKD. The CDR3 reads CAIRDRGQTYEQYF. In DNA form, the CDR3 reads TGTGCCATCAGGGACAGGGGCCAAACCTACGAGCAGTACTTC.

CDR3: CASSFALGGGDEQFF. The CDR3 region has the DNA TGTGCCAGCAGCTTTGCCCTGGGGGGAGGCGATGAGCAGTTCTTC. The chain recombines TRBV7-3 with TRBJ2-1; TRBD2 might be the D (6 bases). CDR3 length equals 15 residues. The V and J ends lost 3 bases and 8 bases respectively, with 17 bases between them. The germline gives CDR1 SGHTA, CDR2 FQGTGA.

This rearrangement joins TRBV5-4 to TRBJ2-3; 14 bases align to TRBD2. This CDR3 has 17 amino acids. Germline assignment: CDR1 SGHNT and CDR2 YYREEE (reference sequence). The ends lost 2 bases at V and 6 bases at J; junction bases unmatched: 8. This chain's CDR3 is CASSFPGLAGAGDTQYF. Written as DNA, the CDR3 is TGTGCCAGCAGCTTTCCGGGACTAGCGGGAGCCGGCGATACGCAGTATTTT.

Here the CDR3 DNA reads TGCGCCAGCAGCCAAGCGGGGGCAGGAACTGGAAACACCATATATTTT. It translates to CASSQAGAGTGNTIYF. The chain combines TRBV4-1 with TRBJ1-3; D is perhaps TRBD1 (6 bases). V lost 1 base, J lost 2 bases, and 12 bases lay in between. The CDR3 extends over 16 amino acids. Germline CDR1 is MGHRA and CDR2 is YSYEKL.

Of note for this clone: The sample holds other DNA sequences that translate to the same CDR3. This chain joins TRBV28 and TRBJ2-7; a weak D match, TRBD1 (6 bases). V lost 6 bases and J 3 bases, leaving 12 bases between the germline ends. This CDR3 spans 13 amino acids. Germline V gene data show CDR1 as MDHEN and CDR2 as SYDVKM. DNA for the CDR3: TGTGCCAGCAGCCGAGACAGGTTCTACGAGCAGTACTTC. Its translation is CASSRDRFYEQYF.

The V call is TRBV7-9, the J call TRBJ2-7; maybe TRBD2 (5 bases). Per the germline V gene, CDR1 is SEHNR and CDR2 is FQNEAQ (reference sequence). The CDR3 is 13 amino acids. V was pared by 1 base and J by 4 bases, with 8 bases between. DNA for the CDR3: TGTGCCAGCAGCTTAGGTCCGGGGTACGAGCAGTACTTC. Protein product: CASSLGPGYEQYF.

The chain uses TRBV30 and TRBJ1-5; 7 bases agree with TRBD1. The length of the CDR3 is 14 residues. The V gene's germline CDR1 is GTSNPN and CDR2 SVGIG (reference sequence). J lost 7 bases, V lost 1 base, and 7 bases had no gene match. The CDR3 sequence is CAWSEGALAQPQHF. As DNA, the CDR3 is TGTGCCTGGAGTGAGGGGGCGTTGGCGCAGCCCCAGCATTTT.

This clone was picked up a small number of times. The chain links TRBV20-1 to TRBJ1-1; D is ambiguous. This CDR3 region has 11 residues. Germline V gene lookup returns CDR1 DFQATT and CDR2 SNEGSKA (reference sequence). V lost 3 bases and J 3 bases, leaving 5 bases between the germline ends. In DNA, the CDR3 is TGCAGTGCTAGCGAGGACACTGAAGCTTTCTTT. Its translation: CSASEDTEAFF.